This T cell receptor (beta chain) was sequenced in a study of T cell responses to AZD1222 COVID-19 vaccine (dated by TCRdb to the early 2020s). Regarding the study in general: AZD1222 recipients with second doses at about 4 weeks or about 12 weeks were pooled, because spike-specific TCR depth and breadth did not differ between schedules. A total of approximately 240 trial participants underwent TCR sequencing, of whom 207 had received two doses of AZD1222 and roughly 26 had received two doses of the MenACWY control vaccine. Trial participants were enrolled by age into subgroups of 18-55, 56-69 and 70-plus years, and 148, 28 and 57 TCR-sequenced participants, respectively, were included in these subgroups. Points the paper makes about the study in general: In the small 56-69-year group, the increase in depth fell short of significance, most likely because of low power. Nearly half of unique spike-specific TCRs reportedly recognized epitopes outside regions mutated in the B.1.351 and B.1.1.7 variants. Participants were mostly white British, with more females than males. The authors suggested clonal diversity may have been underestimated. A significant rise in spike-specific TCR breadth and depth was observed after two AZD1222 doses relative to day 0 and relative to MenACWY recipients. Conclusions about previously exposed vaccinees are limited, since just a handful of AZD1222 recipients were seropositive for SARS-CoV-2 at baseline. Vaccine-associated CD4 TCRs spanned the whole spike protein, with dominant responses in regions 160-218 and 743-854. Because no day 14 peak-response samples were available, the repertoires could be characterized only after the peak T cell response.

In the paper's terms, the time point label means: baseline before first vaccination. Vaccinee samples came from UK trials COV001 and COV002, including a single-blind randomized controlled phase 2/3 trial of AZD1222 (ChAdOx1 nCoV-19) in healthy adults. For TCRbeta chain sequencing, PBMC samples from trial participants were taken at day 0 and at day 28 after the second dose. The CDR3 holds 13 amino acids from the cysteine to the phenylalanine. This entry keeps only the CDR3 DNA: 39 bases, framed from base 1. V is cut by 3 bases and J by 1 base, and the space between the germline ends is 6 bases. In the germline V gene (reference sequence), CDR1 corresponds to MNHEY and CDR2 to SMNVEV. The CDR3 regions of human TCRbeta chains were analyzed by immunosequencing. The original pipeline was this. TCRs in the repertoires were compared against a reference library of SARS-CoV-2-specific TCRs that had been generated with the MIRA antigen-specificity platform. Breadth was defined as the fraction of unique TCRs that were SARS-CoV-2-associated, and depth was defined as the fraction of total T cells that were SARS-CoV-2-associated. Using the MIRA data, each spike-specific TCR was assigned both to the spike region to which the TCR was reactive and to a CD4 or CD8 class. Log10-transformed breadth and depth values were compared by one-way ANOVA with Sidak's multiple comparisons tests. As stored in TCRdb, this immuneACCESS dataset retains in-frame rearrangements with V and J assigned. A fraction of the clones does not appear; measured against another copy, unresolved V genes explain less than half of the discrepancy, and the remainder lacks a known reason. Clone size and the V and J calls come from that table; the DNA yielded D and trimming. This sample has roughly 160,000 clones in its table, and 85% to 95% of those were observed once. Approximately 1% of the sample is taken by the ten largest.

A word on this clone: Its target antigen remains unknown. Within one base of it there is no much larger clone, and no base qualities were kept.

Recombination linked TRBV27 to TRBJ1-1; no D gene is confidently identified. The TCR was taken from an adult in good health. Material: peripheral blood, obtained on day 0 of AZD1222 vaccination. The CDR3 region: CASSFYRNTEAFF. In nucleotide form, the sequence is TGTGCCAGCAGTTTTTATCGGAACACTGAAGCTTTCTTT.